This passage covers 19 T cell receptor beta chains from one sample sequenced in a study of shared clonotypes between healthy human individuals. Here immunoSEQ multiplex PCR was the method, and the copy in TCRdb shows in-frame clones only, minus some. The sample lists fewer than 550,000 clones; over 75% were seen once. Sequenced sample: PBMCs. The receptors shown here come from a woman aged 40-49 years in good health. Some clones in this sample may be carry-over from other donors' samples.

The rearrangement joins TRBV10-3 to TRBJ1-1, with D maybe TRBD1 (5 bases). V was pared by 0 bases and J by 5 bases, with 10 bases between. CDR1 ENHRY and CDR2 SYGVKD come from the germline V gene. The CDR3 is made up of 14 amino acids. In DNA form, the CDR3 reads TGTGCCATCAGTGAGTCGGGGGGAAGGACTGAAGCTTTCTTT. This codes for CAISESGGRTEAFF.

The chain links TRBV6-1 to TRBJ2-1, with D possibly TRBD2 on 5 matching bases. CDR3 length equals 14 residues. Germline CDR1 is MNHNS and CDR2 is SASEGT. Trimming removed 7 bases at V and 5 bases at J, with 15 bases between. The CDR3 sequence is CASTVALVNNEQFF. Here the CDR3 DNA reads TGTGCCAGCACCGTAGCGCTCGTAAACAATGAGCAGTTCTTC.

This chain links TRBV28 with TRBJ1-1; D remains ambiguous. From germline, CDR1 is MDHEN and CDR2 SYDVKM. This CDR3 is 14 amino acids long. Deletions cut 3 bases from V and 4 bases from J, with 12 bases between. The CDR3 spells CASSFRGDPTEAFF. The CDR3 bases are TGTGCCAGCAGTTTTCGCGGGGATCCCACTGAAGCTTTCTTT.

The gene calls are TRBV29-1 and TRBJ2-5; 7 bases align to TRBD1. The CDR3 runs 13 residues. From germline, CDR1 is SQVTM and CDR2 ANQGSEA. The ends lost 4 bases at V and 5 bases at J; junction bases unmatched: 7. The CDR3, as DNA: TGCAGCGTTGTAACAGGGGCCGGGGAGACCCAGTACTTC. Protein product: CSVVTGAGETQYF.

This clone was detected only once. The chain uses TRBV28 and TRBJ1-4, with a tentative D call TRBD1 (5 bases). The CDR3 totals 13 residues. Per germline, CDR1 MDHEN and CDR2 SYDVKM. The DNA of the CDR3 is TGTGTAACCGCTCGGCAGGGTATCGAAAAACTGTTTTTT. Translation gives CVTARQGIEKLFF.

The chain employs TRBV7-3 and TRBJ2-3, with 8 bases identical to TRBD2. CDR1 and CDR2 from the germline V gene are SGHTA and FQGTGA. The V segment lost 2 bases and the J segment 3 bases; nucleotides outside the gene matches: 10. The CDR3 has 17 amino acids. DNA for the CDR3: TGTGCCAGCAGCTTACGGGTGGCGGGAGGAGGGACAGATACGCAGTATTTT. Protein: CASSLRVAGGGTDTQYF. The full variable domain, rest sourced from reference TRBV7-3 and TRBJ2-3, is GAGVSQTPSNKVTEKGKYVELRCDPISGHTALYWYRQSLGQGPEFLIYFQGTGAADDSGLPNDRFFAVRPEGSVSTLKIQRTERGDSAVYLCASSLRVAGGGTDTQYFGPGTRLTVL.

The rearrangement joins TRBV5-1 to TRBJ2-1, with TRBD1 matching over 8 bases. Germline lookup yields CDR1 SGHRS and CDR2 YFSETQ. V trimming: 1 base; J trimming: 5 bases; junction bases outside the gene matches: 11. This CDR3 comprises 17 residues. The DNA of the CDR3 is TGCGCCAGCAGCTTGACCCGGACAGGGACGGCGGACAATGAGCAGTTCTTC. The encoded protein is CASSLTRTGTADNEQFF.

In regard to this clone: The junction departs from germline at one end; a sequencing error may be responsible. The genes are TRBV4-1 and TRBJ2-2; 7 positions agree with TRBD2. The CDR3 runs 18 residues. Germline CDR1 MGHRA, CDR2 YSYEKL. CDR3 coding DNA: TGCGCCAGCAGCCAAGTGGCCCTCGCGGGGGAAAACAACGGGGAGCTGTTTTTT. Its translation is CASSQVALAGENNGELFF.

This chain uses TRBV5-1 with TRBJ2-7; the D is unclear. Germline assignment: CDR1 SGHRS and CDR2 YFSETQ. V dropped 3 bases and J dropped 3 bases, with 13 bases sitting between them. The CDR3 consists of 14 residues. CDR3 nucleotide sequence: TGCGCCAGCAGCTCTCCGACGGTTAACTACGAGCAGTACTTC. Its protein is CASSSPTVNYEQYF.

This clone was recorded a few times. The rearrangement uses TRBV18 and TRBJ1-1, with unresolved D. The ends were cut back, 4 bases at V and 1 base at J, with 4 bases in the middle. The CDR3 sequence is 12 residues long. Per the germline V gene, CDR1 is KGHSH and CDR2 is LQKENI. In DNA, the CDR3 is TGTGCCAGCTCACGCGGGAACACTGAAGCTTTCTTT. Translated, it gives CASSRGNTEAFF.

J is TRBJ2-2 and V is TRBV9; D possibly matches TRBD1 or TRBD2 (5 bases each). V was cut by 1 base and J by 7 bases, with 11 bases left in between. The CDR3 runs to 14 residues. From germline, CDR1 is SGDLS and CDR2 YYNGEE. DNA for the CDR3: TGTGCCAGCAGCGTAACTGGGACCGGCGGGGAGCTGTTTTTT. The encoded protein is CASSVTGTGGELFF.

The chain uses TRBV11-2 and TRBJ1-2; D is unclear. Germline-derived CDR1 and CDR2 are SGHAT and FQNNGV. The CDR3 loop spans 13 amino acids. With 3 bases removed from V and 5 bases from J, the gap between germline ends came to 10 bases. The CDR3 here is CASSFFGTYGYTF. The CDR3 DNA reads TGTGCCAGCAGCTTCTTCGGAACGTATGGCTACACCTTC.

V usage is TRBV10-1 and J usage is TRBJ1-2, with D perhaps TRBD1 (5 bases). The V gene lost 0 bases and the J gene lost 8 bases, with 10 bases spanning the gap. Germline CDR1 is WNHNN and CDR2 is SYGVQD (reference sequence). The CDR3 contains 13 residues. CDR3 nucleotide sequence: TGCGCCAGCAGTGAGTCCGGGGGAGTCGGCTACACCTTC. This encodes CASSESGGVGYTF.

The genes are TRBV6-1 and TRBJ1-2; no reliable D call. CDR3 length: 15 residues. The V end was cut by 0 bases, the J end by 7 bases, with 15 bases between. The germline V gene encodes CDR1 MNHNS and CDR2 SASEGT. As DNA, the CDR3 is TGTGCCAGCAGTGAAGCGGGCAACCTCCTCCCTGGCTACACCTTC. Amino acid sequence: CASSEAGNLLPGYTF.

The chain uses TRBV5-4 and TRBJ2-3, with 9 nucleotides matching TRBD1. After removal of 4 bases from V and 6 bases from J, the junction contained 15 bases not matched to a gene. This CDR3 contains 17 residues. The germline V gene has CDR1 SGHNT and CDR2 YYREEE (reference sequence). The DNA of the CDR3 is TGTGCCAGCAGCCCCCCGGGTGCGGGACAGGGTGAGGATACGCAGTATTTT. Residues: CASSPPGAGQGEDTQYF.

CDR3 region: CASRIRGRVNEQFF. The CDR3 bases are TGTGCCAGCAGAATCCGCGGGAGGGTCAATGAGCAGTTCTTC. This chain links TRBV2 with TRBJ2-1; TRBD2 aligns across 9 bases. This CDR3 contains 14 residues. Germline lookup yields CDR1 SNHLY and CDR2 FYNNEI. J was trimmed by 6 bases and V by 6 bases; bases with no gene match: 6.

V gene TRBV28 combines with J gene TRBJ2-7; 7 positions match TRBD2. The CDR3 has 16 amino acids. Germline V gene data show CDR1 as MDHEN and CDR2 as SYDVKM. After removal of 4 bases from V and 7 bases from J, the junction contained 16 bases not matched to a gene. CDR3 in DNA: TGTGCCAGCAGTTCCCCGGCAAGCGGGGCCTCCCTTGAGCAGTACTTC. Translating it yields CASSSPASGASLEQYF.

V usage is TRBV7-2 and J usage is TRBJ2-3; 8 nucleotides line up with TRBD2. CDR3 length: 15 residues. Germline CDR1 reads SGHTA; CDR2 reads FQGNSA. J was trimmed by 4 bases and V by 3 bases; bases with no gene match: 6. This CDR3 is CASSFSAGVADTQYF. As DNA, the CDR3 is TGTGCCAGCAGCTTTTCAGCGGGAGTTGCAGATACGCAGTATTTT.

The DNA for the CDR3 is TGTGCCAGCTCACCAGGAGCGGGAGGCTACGAGCAGTACTTC. Its translation is CASSPGAGGYEQYF. The J gene is TRBJ2-7, the V gene TRBV18; 9 nucleotides align to TRBD2. This CDR3 contains 14 residues. Trimming removed 2 bases from V and 3 bases from J; junction bases left unmatched: 2. The germline V gene encodes CDR1 KGHSH and CDR2 LQKENI.